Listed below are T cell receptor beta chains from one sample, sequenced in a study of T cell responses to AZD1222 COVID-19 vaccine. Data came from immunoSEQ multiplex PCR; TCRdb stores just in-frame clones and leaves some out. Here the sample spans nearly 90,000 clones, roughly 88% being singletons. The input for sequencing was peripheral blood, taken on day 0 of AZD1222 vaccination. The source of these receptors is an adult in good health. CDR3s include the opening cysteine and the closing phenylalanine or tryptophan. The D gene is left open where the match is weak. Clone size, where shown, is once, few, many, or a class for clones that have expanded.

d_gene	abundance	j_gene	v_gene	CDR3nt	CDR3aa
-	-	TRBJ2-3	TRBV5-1	TGCGCCAGCAGCCAGACCGCCTCAGATACGCAGTATTTT	CASSQTASDTQYF
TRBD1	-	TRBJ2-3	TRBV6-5	TGTGCCAGCAGCCTCAGGGGGCGCACAGATACGCAGTATTTT	CASSLRGRTDTQYF
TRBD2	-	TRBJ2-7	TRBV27	TGTGCCAGCAGTTTCCAGACTAGCGGGAGGTCCCACGAGCAGTACTTC	CASSFQTSGRSHEQYF
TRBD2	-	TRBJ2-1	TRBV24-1	TGTGCCACCAGTGATCCCCCTGGGGCGGGAGGAAGCAATGAGCAGTTCTTC	CATSDPPGAGGSNEQFF
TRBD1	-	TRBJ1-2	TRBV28	TGTGCCAGCAGAACCGGGACAGCCCATAACTATGGCTACACCTTC	CASRTGTAHNYGYTF
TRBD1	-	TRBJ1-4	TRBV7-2	TGTGCCAGCGGCAACGGAGGACAGGGATCGAATGAAAAACTGTTTTTT	CASGNGGQGSNEKLFF
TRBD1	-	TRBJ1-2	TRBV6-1	TGTGCCAGCAGTGAGGGACAGCCTTACTATGGCTACACCTTC	CASSEGQPYYGYTF
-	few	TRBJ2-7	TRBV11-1	TGTGCCAGCAGCTTAAACGGGTTCGAGCAGTACTTC	CASSLNGFEQYF
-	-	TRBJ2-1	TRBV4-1	TGCGCCAGCAGCCCTCGACAGGGAGGCTACAATGAGCAGTTCTTC	CASSPRQGGYNEQFF
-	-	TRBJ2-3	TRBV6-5	TGTGCCAGCAGAGGAAATGGGGGGATGACAGATACGCAGTATTTT	CASRGNGGMTDTQYF
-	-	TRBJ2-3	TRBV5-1	TGCGCCAGCAGCTTGAGAGGGACCTACACAGATACGCAGTATTTT	CASSLRGTYTDTQYF
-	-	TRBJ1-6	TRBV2	TGTGCCAGCGGAAGGGACGGAGGTTCACCCCTCCACTTT	CASGRDGGSPLHF
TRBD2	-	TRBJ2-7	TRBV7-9	TGTGCCAGCAGCCCCAGCGGGGCCACCCACGAGCAGTACTTC	CASSPSGATHEQYF
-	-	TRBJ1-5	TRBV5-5	TGTGCCAGCAGCTTGGGGAGAGATCAGCCCCAGCATTTT	CASSLGRDQPQHF
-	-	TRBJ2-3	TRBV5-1	TGCGCCAGCAGAGAAAGCAGCACAGATACGCAGTATTTT	CASRESSTDTQYF
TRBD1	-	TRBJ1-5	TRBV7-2	TGTGCCAGCAGCTCCGGGACAGGGGGAAACCAGCCCCAGCATTTT	CASSSGTGGNQPQHF
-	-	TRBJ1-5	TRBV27	TGTGCCAGCCAACGGGGAACGGGTCAGCCCCAGCATTTT	CASQRGTGQPQHF
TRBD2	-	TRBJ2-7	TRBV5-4	TGTGCCAGCAGCAGAACCGGGACTAACTACGAGCAGTACTTC	CASSRTGTNYEQYF
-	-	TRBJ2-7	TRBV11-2	TGTGCCAGCAGCTTAGACAGCTACGAGCAGTACTTC	CASSLDSYEQYF
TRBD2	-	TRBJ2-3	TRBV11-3	TGTGCCAGCAGCTTAGGGGAACTAGCGGGAGGTGTGGATACGCAGTATTTT	CASSLGELAGGVDTQYF
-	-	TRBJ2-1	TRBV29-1	TGCAGCGGAAGGACAGTCAGCTCCTACAATGAGCAGTTCTTC	CSGRTVSSYNEQFF
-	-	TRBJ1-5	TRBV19	TGTGCCAGTAGCAGGGGAAGTCAGCCCCAGCATTTT	CASSRGSQPQHF
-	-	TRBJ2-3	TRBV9	TGTGCCAGCAGCGCCGGGGGCGGAGGCACAGATACGCAGTATTTT	CASSAGGGGTDTQYF
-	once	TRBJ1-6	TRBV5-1	TGCGCCAGCAGCTTTGACGGACCGTGGAATTCACCCCTCCACTTT	CASSFDGPWNSPLHF
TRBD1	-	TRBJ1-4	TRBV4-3	TGCGCCAGCAGCCCCCACTCCGGGACAGGGTCTGAAAAACTGTTTTTT	CASSPHSGTGSEKLFF
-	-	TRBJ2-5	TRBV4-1	TGCGCCAGCAGCCACGTTACTAACGGTCGAGAGACCCAGTACTTC	CASSHVTNGRETQYF
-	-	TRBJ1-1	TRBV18	TGTGCCAGCTCATATGGGGGTACTGAAGCTTTCTTT	CASSYGGTEAFF
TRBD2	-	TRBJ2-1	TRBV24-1	TGTGCCACCACTAGCGGGAACAATGAGCAGTTCTTC	CATTSGNNEQFF
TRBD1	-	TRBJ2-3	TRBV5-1	TGCGCCAGCAGCTTGGACGGACAGGGACCAACAGATACGCAGTATTTT	CASSLDGQGPTDTQYF
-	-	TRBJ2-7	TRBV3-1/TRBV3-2	TGTGCCAGCAGCCAAGCCCAGCCTGCCGGACCAACCTACGAGCAGTACTTC	CASSQAQPAGPTYEQYF
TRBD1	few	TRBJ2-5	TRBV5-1	TGCGCCAGCAGCTTGGCAGGGGGCCAAGAGACCCAGTACTTC	CASSLAGGQETQYF
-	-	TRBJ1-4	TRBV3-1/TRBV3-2	TGTGCCAGCAGCCTCCTTCGGGGTGCAACTAATGAAAAACTGTTTTTT	CASSLLRGATNEKLFF